The present T cell receptor beta chain was sequenced within a study of metastatic and nonmetastatic thyroid tumors. Study details: Across peripheral blood and tumor or nodule tissue samples taken from malignant and benign thyroid patients, the repertoires were compared with one another. Study-level findings and limits: As reported, TCR beta diversity in blood and tumor was significantly higher in malignant thyroid tumors than in benign nodules.

As processed by the authors: What underpinned the distant-metastasis classifier for papillary thyroid cancer was the set of CDR3 differences across clinicopathological groups. MiXCR reprocessed the PCR reads for TCRdb. TCRdb's processing, not the authors' own work, is the source of the V and J calls. This sample has 55,000 or so clones; around a sixth occur once, and the top ten carry almost 3%. This clone was counted ten times or more. Its matching antigen is unknown. Other DNA sequences within the sample encode an identical CDR3. Germline assignment: CDR1 MGHRA and CDR2 YSYEKL. The CDR3 is 17 residues long. The ends lost 4 bases at V and 3 bases at J; junction bases unmatched: 7. Thyroid surgery had not been preceded by any treatment in any patient.

The chain links TRBV4-1 to TRBJ2-3, with 13 bases matching TRBD2. The sequenced sample was blood. This TCR was recovered from a female donor with papillary thyroid cancer or a benign thyroid nodule (not recorded which). Some clones in this sample may be carry-over from other donors' samples. This chain's CDR3 is CASSPGLAGERTDTQYF. The CDR3 nucleotides are TGCGCCAGCAGCCCCGGACTAGCGGGAGAGCGTACAGATACGCAGTATTTT.